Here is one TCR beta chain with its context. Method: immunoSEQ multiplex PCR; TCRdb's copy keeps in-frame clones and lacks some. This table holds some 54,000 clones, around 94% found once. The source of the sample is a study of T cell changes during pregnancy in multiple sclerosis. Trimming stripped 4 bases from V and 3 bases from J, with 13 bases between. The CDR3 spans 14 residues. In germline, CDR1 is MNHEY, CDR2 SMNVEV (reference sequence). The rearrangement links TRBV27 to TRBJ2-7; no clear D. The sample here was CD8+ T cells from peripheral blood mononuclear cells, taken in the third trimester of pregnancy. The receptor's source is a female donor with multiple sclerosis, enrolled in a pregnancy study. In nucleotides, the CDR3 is TGTGCCAGCAGTTCACACGGCGGTTTCTACGAGCAGTACTTC. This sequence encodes CASSSHGGFYEQYF.